Presented here are 24 T cell receptor beta chains from one specimen sequenced in a study of T cells in tumors after PD-1 blockade (dated by TCRdb to the late 2010s). Libraries were made using the immunoSEQ multiplex PCR assay. TCRdb provides this immuneACCESS table in a form limited to in-frame rearrangements. Some clones are lacking; in checked studies, under half of them reflect an unresolved V gene, and why the rest are absent is not known. The sample table holds about 63,000 clones, of which 74% were seen once. Over 3.5% of the sample is in the top ten clones. The meaning of the sample's time point label: after anti-PD-1 therapy. This sample comprised PBMCs, obtained after anti-PD-1 treatment. The receptors derive from a human donor with basal cell carcinoma.

This clone was detected only once. CDR3 nucleotides: TGTGCCTGGAGTGTAAGGGGGGAGCAGTTCTTC. It is translated as CAWSVRGEQFF. The chain joins TRBV30 to TRBJ2-1; D might be TRBD1 (6 bases). Trimming took off 0 bases at V and 10 bases at J, with 7 bases between the two ends. This CDR3 has 11 amino acids. The germline V gene has CDR1 GTSNPN and CDR2 SVGIG (reference sequence).

The chain employs TRBV27 and TRBJ1-1; tentative D call: TRBD1 (5 bases). V lost 9 bases, J lost 5 bases, and 13 bases lay in between. This CDR3 region has 12 residues. Looked up from germline, CDR1 is MNHEY and CDR2 is SMNVEV (reference sequence). The CDR3 here is CASQGERTEAFF. The CDR3 DNA is TGTGCCAGTCAGGGAGAGAGGACTGAAGCTTTCTTT.

The V and J genes are TRBV30 and TRBJ1-1, with D possibly matching TRBD1 (5 bases). There are 12 residues in the CDR3. The V gene's germline CDR1 is GTSNPN and CDR2 SVGIG (reference sequence). Trimming shortened V by 0 bases and J by 7 bases, and 9 bases separated the two germline ends. The CDR3 protein is CAWSVGTNEAFF. The CDR3 DNA follows: TGTGCCTGGAGTGTAGGGACCAATGAAGCTTTCTTT.

This chain connects TRBV6-5 to TRBJ1-6; D remains unclear. Germline-derived CDR1 and CDR2 are MNHEY and SVGAGI. The ends were cut back, 2 bases at V and 7 bases at J, with 12 bases in the middle. The CDR3 has 15 residues. The CDR3 region has the DNA TGTGCCAGCAGTTACGATCGGGGTCAAAATTCACCCCTCCACTTT. Residues: CASSYDRGQNSPLHF.

The chain combines TRBV5-1 with TRBJ2-3; 15 bases are a match to TRBD2. The CDR3 runs 16 residues. The germline V gene has CDR1 SGHRS and CDR2 YFSETQ. The ends lost 4 bases at V and 3 bases at J; junction bases unmatched: 3. CDR3 region: CASSPGTSGGTDTQYF. The CDR3 DNA is TGCGCCAGCAGCCCCGGGACTAGCGGGGGGACAGATACGCAGTATTTT.

V usage is TRBV19 and J usage is TRBJ1-1; maybe TRBD1 (5 bases). This CDR3 has 15 residues. In germline, CDR1 is LNHDA, CDR2 SQIVND (reference sequence). Trimming left V 3 bases short and J 0 bases short, with 11 bases between. CDR3 residues: CASSINRQMNTEAFF. The CDR3 DNA reads TGTGCCAGTAGTATCAACAGGCAGATGAACACTGAAGCTTTCTTT.

The V call is TRBV6-1, the J call TRBJ2-7, with TRBD2 identical over 11 bases. The ends lost 0 bases at V and 7 bases at J; junction bases unmatched: 2. The CDR3 extends over 14 amino acids. Per germline, CDR1 MNHNS and CDR2 SASEGT. CDR3 sequence (DNA): TGTGCCAGCAGTGAAGCGGCTAGCGGGGGGGAGCAGTACTTC. Protein: CASSEAASGGEQYF.

V and J are TRBV11-3 and TRBJ2-3, with 9 positions matching TRBD1. The CDR3 sequence is 17 residues long. With 5 bases clipped from V and 4 bases from J, the junction kept 13 bases outside the gene matches. Germline V gene lookup returns CDR1 SGHNT and CDR2 YENEEA. CDR3 in DNA: TGTGCCAGCAGCCCTCGGACAGGGGATTTAGTCCCAGATACGCAGTATTTT. It is translated as CASSPRTGDLVPDTQYF.

This rearrangement joins TRBV12-5 to TRBJ2-2; 12 bases match TRBD1. J lost 0 bases, V lost 3 bases, and 8 bases had no gene match. The CDR3 consists of 19 residues. Germline CDR1 and CDR2: LGHNT and FRNRAP. The CDR3: CASGLVWDRGPANTGELFF. DNA of the CDR3: TGTGCTAGTGGTTTAGTATGGGACAGGGGGCCCGCGAACACCGGGGAGCTGTTTTTT.

The chain couples TRBV2 to TRBJ1-1, with 8 bases matching TRBD1. Per germline, CDR1 SNHLY and CDR2 FYNNEI. CDR3 length: 12 amino acids. After removal of 5 bases from V and 5 bases from J, the junction contained 1 base not matched to a gene. CDR3 nucleotide sequence: TGTGCCAGCAGTCGACAGGGGACTGAAGCTTTCTTT. As protein: CASSRQGTEAFF.

This clone was detected once. The gene calls are TRBV10-3 and TRBJ2-2; the D gene is possibly TRBD1 (6 bases). The CDR3 length is 13 residues. CDR1 is ENHRY, CDR2 SYGVKD, per germline. Deletions cut 6 bases from V and 6 bases from J, with 11 bases between. CDR3 DNA: TGTGCCATCAGGATACAGGGCGCCGGGGAGCTGTTTTTT. Protein sequence: CAIRIQGAGELFF.

V gene TRBV3-1 (or the pseudogene TRBV3-2) combines with J gene TRBJ2-7, with no clear D. V was trimmed by 2 bases and J by 6 bases, leaving 5 bases between them. The V gene's germline CDR1 is LGHDT and CDR2 YNNKEL (reference sequence). This CDR3 has 11 residues. CDR3 coding DNA: TGTGCCAGCAGCCAATCGGGCGAGCAGTACTTC. It encodes CASSQSGEQYF.

The J gene is TRBJ2-2, the V gene TRBV29-1; 7 nucleotides line up with TRBD2. The junction had 9 bases not matched to a gene; V was cut back by 7 bases and J by 4 bases. CDR1 is SQVTM and CDR2 is ANQGSEA in the germline V gene. The CDR3 sequence is 14 residues long. In DNA, the CDR3 is TGCAGCGCCGCGACTAGCTTGAGCACCGGGGAGCTGTTTTTT. This codes for CSAATSLSTGELFF.

The chain carries TRBV6-5 and TRBJ2-3, with D tentatively TRBD1 (6 bases). The germline V and J ends were trimmed by 7 bases and 1 base, with 9 bases remaining between them. This CDR3 is 13 amino acids long. CDR1 is MNHEY and CDR2 is SVGAGI in the germline V gene. The CDR3 coding sequence is TGTGCCAGCACCTGGACAGGCACAGATACGCAGTATTTT. It encodes CASTWTGTDTQYF.

The chain combines TRBV3-1 (or the pseudogene TRBV3-2) with TRBJ1-5; D uncertain. V was shortened by 0 bases and J by 9 bases, with 15 bases between the two germline ends. The CDR3 contains 15 residues. The germline V gene encodes CDR1 LGHDT and CDR2 YNNKEL (reference sequence). CDR3 region: CASSQDVAANWPQHF. The CDR3 DNA follows: TGTGCCAGCAGCCAAGATGTGGCCGCTAACTGGCCCCAGCATTTT.

The J gene is TRBJ1-2, the V gene TRBV15; weak D call: TRBD1 (5 bases). The CDR3 extends over 13 amino acids. Trimming shortened V by 5 bases and J by 6 bases, and 13 bases separated the two germline ends. Per germline, CDR1 LNHNV and CDR2 YYDKDF (reference sequence). As DNA, the CDR3 is TGTGCCACCAGCTCCCAAGGGGCTGATGGCTACACCTTC. It codes for CATSSQGADGYTF.

This clone was found once. The V gene is TRBV6-5, the J gene TRBJ2-3; 8 bases map to TRBD1. The J segment lost 0 bases and the V segment lost 7 bases, leaving 6 bases of the junction unmatched. The CDR3 runs 15 residues. The germline gives CDR1 MNHEY, CDR2 SVGAGI. CDR3 region: CASTRDRSSTDTQYF. The CDR3 nucleotides are TGTGCCAGCACCAGGGACAGGTCTAGCACAGATACGCAGTATTTT.

The chain joins TRBV24-1 to TRBJ2-5; possible D gene TRBD2, 6 bases. The ends were cut back, 3 bases at V and 4 bases at J, with 11 bases in the middle. The CDR3 runs 14 residues. Germline V gene lookup returns CDR1 KGHDR and CDR2 SFDVKD. CDR3 loop: CATSDTQEGETQYF. CDR3 coding DNA: TGTGCCACCAGTGATACCCAGGAGGGAGAGACCCAGTACTTC.

V and J are TRBV18 and TRBJ1-1, with TRBD1 matching over 9 bases. Germline lookup yields CDR1 KGHSH and CDR2 LQKENI. V lost 3 bases, J lost 1 base, and 3 bases stayed unmatched. The length of the CDR3 is 15 residues. Here the CDR3 reads CASSPRGQGNTEAFF. The CDR3 DNA reads TGTGCCAGCTCACCCCGGGGACAGGGGAACACTGAAGCTTTCTTT.

The chain is built from TRBV12-5 and TRBJ1-2, with TRBD1 identical over 7 bases. Unmatched junction bases numbered 7, after V lost 5 bases and J lost 4 bases. CDR3 size: 14 residues. The germline CDR1 and CDR2 sequences are LGHNT and FRNRAP. The CDR3 DNA follows: TGTGCTAGTGGTCCCACAGGGGATTCCTATGGCTACACCTTC. Encoded protein: CASGPTGDSYGYTF.

The V and J genes are TRBV10-3 and TRBJ1-6; TRBD1 aligns across 10 bases. The ends lost 3 bases at V and 8 bases at J; junction bases unmatched: 1. Germline CDR1 and CDR2: ENHRY and SYGVKD. This CDR3 contains 14 residues. The DNA of the CDR3 is TGTGCCATCAGTGACGGGACAGGGGATTCACCCCTCCACTTT. It translates to CAISDGTGDSPLHF.

This clone came up once. The chain joins TRBV6-6 to TRBJ1-2; the D gene is possibly TRBD1 (6 bases). V lost 6 bases to trimming and J lost 0 bases, with 11 bases between them. The CDR3 loop spans 14 amino acids. CDR1 is MNHNY and CDR2 is SVGAGI in the germline V gene (reference sequence). The CDR3 loop reads CASSHRDSNYGYTF. For the CDR3, the DNA is TGTGCCAGCAGCCACAGGGATTCTAACTATGGCTACACCTTC.

This clone was recorded many times. The chain combines TRBV5-6 with TRBJ2-1, with TRBD1 identical over 9 bases. Trimming at V came to 0 bases and at J to 8 bases, leaving 3 bases not matched to a gene. CDR3 size: 14 residues. The V gene's germline CDR1 is SGHDT and CDR2 YYEEEE. CDR3 region: CASSLGTGAHEQFF. The DNA of the CDR3 is TGTGCCAGCAGCTTGGGGACAGGGGCCCATGAGCAGTTCTTC.

The rearrangement links TRBV7-2 to TRBJ1-3, with 8 bases aligning to TRBD1. V was pared by 1 base and J by 5 bases, with 10 bases of the junction left unmatched. Germline V gives CDR1 SGHTA, CDR2 FQGNSA. The CDR3 length is 17 residues. CDR3 nucleotides: TGTGCCAGCAGCTTAGGTGCCGGACAGGGAGGGAGAAACACCATATATTTT. Amino acid sequence: CASSLGAGQGGRNTIYF.